Below are 2 T cell receptor beta chains sequenced from a single sample in a study of blood T cell repertoires in COVID-19. Clones were read by immunoSEQ multiplex PCR, and TCRdb kept only the in-frame ones, dropping some. This sample has some 340,000 clones, with around four fifths found just once. The specimen was peripheral blood. These receptors came from a man aged 30 to 39 with active or convalescent COVID-19.

Here the CDR3 DNA reads TGTGCCAGCAGCTTAGAGGTGACAGGGGGCATCAGTTCACCCCTCCACTTT. It is translated as CASSLEVTGGISSPLHF. This chain connects TRBV7-6 to TRBJ1-6; 10 bases align to TRBD1. The germline gives CDR1 SGHVS, CDR2 FNYEAQ. This CDR3 is built from 17 residues. J gave up 9 bases and V 1 base, and 9 bases lay outside the gene matches.

This clone has a single count. The identical CDR3 is also encoded by other nucleotide sequences in the sample. The chain employs TRBV29-1 and TRBJ1-1; 8 positions agree with TRBD1. Germline V gene lookup returns CDR1 SQVTM and CDR2 ANQGSEA. The CDR3 is 11 residues long. Trimming cost V 6 bases and J 4 bases; bases outside gene matches: 1. The CDR3 is CSVDRGTEAFF. CDR3 in DNA: TGCAGCGTAGACAGGGGCACTGAAGCTTTCTTT.